A selection of T cell receptor beta chains follows, all from one sample in a study of blood T cells in healthy people across ages. One entry per CDR3 protein results from TCRdb running MiXCR on the 5' RACE reads. This sample has 450,000 to 700,000 distinct CDR3 sequences, with roughly a quarter found just once. Sequencing was carried out using blood. Receptors were obtained from a woman in her seventies in good health. CDR3s include the opening cysteine and the closing phenylalanine or tryptophan. A D gene is named only where the DNA matches it firmly. Clone size appears in some rows only: once, few, many, or a class for an expanded clone.

j_call	d_call	v_call	clone_size	cdr3_nt	cdr3_aa
TRBJ2-5	TRBD2	TRBV20-1	once	TGCAGTGCTACCACGACAACTAGCGCGGGGACCCAGTACTTC	CSATTTTSAGTQYF
TRBJ2-2	-	TRBV20-1	few	TGTAATGCTAGAGATTCAGCCCGCCCCGGTGGCGGGGAGCTGTTTTTT	CNARDSARPGGGELFF
TRBJ1-1	-	TRBV28	-	TGTGCCAGCAGTTTCCGGAGCAACACTGAAGCTTTCTTT	CASSFRSNTEAFF
TRBJ2-1	TRBD1	TRBV5-1	-	TGCGCCAGCAGCTTAAGACAGGGGAGTGAGAATGAGCAGTTCTTC	CASSLRQGSENEQFF
TRBJ2-3	TRBD1	TRBV2	few	TGTGCCAGCAAAACAGGGGGTACAGATACGCAGTATTTT	CASKTGGTDTQYF
TRBJ1-2	TRBD1	TRBV3-1	-	TGTGCCAGCAGCCAAGACTGGGCCAGGGGGCTAAATGGCTACACCTTC	CASSQDWARGLNGYTF
TRBJ2-1	-	TRBV19	-	TGTGCCAGTAGTATCAGCCTCACCTACAATGAGCAGTTCTTC	CASSISLTYNEQFF
TRBJ2-5	TRBD2	TRBV20-1	-	TGCAGTGCTCTAGCGGGGGGGCGGGAGACCCAGTACTTC	CSALAGGRETQYF
TRBJ2-3	TRBD2	TRBV27	once	TGTGCCAGCAGTTTTGTGCGGGGGTCAGATACGCAGTATTTT	CASSFVRGSDTQYF
TRBJ1-5	TRBD1	TRBV29-1	few	TGCAGCGTTCAAGGGACAGGGGGAAGCAATCAGCCCCAGCATTTT	CSVQGTGGSNQPQHF
TRBJ2-5	TRBD1	TRBV6-6	-	TGTGCCAGCAGTTACGGACAGGAAGAGACCCAGTACTTC	CASSYGQEETQYF
TRBJ1-5	-	TRBV6-6	-	TGTGCCAGCAGTTTAACCCCGGGGGGCAATCAGCCCCAGCATTTT	CASSLTPGGNQPQHF
TRBJ2-6	-	TRBV29-1	-	TGCAGCGTTGGGGGACTCATTCAGGGTGCTGGGGCCAACGTCCTGACTTTC	CSVGGLIQGAGANVLTF
TRBJ2-7	TRBD2	TRBV7-2	-	TGTGCCAGCAGCACGAGCGGGGGGGCTTTATACGAGCAGTACTTC	CASSTSGGALYEQYF
TRBJ1-1	TRBD1	TRBV20-1	few	TGCAGTGCCCGACAGGGGAGGAACACTGAAGCTTTCTTT	CSARQGRNTEAFF
TRBJ2-7	TRBD2	TRBV7-8	-	TGTGCCAGCAGCTTAGGGGGACTAGCGGGGGTTCCCTCTCTCTCCTACGAGCAGTACTTC	CASSLGGLAGVPSLSYEQYF
TRBJ2-7	-	TRBV20-1	-	TGCAGTGCATCCCTGGGGGGCTTCTACGAGCAGTACTTC	CSASLGGFYEQYF
TRBJ1-3	-	TRBV19	-	TGTGCCAGTAAGGGCAGGGATAGAAACACCATATATTTT	CASKGRDRNTIYF
TRBJ1-3	-	TRBV18	-	TGTGCCAGCTCCGGCGTCGGGGCCAATTTTAACACCATATATTTT	CASSGVGANFNTIYF
TRBJ2-1	-	TRBV6-6	few	TGTGCCGGCAGGACTTTGACAGCGAGCTCCTACAATGAGCAGTTCTTC	CAGRTLTASSYNEQFF
TRBJ2-3	-	TRBV20-1	-	TGCAGTGCATTAGGACAGACTAGCACAGATACGCAGTATTTT	CSALGQTSTDTQYF
TRBJ2-3	TRBD2	TRBV9	few	TGTGCCAGCAGCGTAAGAAAAGCGGGGGGGCCTAAAAATACAGATACGCAGTATTTT	CASSVRKAGGPKNTDTQYF
TRBJ2-5	-	TRBV4-3	-	TGCGCCAGCAGCCAAGATTGGCAGGTGGTTTTTCGAGAGACCCAGTACTTC	CASSQDWQVVFRETQYF
TRBJ2-1	TRBD1	TRBV4-3	once	TGCGCCAGCAGCCAAGGGACAGGGGGCCGGTCCTACAATGAGCAGTTCTTC	CASSQGTGGRSYNEQFF
TRBJ1-1	TRBD1	TRBV7-3	-	TGTGCCAGCAGCTTATTAGGACAGGGAACTGAAGCTTTCTTT	CASSLLGQGTEAFF
TRBJ1-2	TRBD1	TRBV6-5	-	TGTGCCAGCAGTTACTCCAAGACAGGGGTCTATGGCTACACCTTC	CASSYSKTGVYGYTF
TRBJ2-5	-	TRBV7-9	few	TGTGCCAGCAGTAGACCCTCCGGAGAGACCCAGTACTTC	CASSRPSGETQYF
TRBJ2-7	-	TRBV6-2/TRBV6-3	few	TGTGCCAGCAGTACCCGGAGGGGTTTCTACGAGCAGTACTTC	CASSTRRGFYEQYF
TRBJ1-1	-	TRBV15	-	TGTGCCACCAGCGGAGAGGGAAGGACATACGTTAGTGGAGCTTTCTTT	CATSGEGRTYVSGAFF
TRBJ2-3	-	TRBV10-3	many	TGTGCCATCAGCACTTCGAGCGGGGGCCGACAGGGGACAGATACGCAGTATTTT	CAISTSSGGRQGTDTQYF
TRBJ2-1	-	TRBV6-5	-	TGTGCCAGCAGACGCCGACAGCGAACTTACGATGAGCAGTTCTTC	CASRRRQRTYDEQFF
TRBJ1-2	-	TRBV12-3/TRBV12-4	-	TGTGCCAGCAGTTTGGGGCGGCACTATGGCTATGGCTACACCTTC	CASSLGRHYGYGYTF
TRBJ2-5	TRBD2	TRBV4-1	many	TGCGCCAGCAGCCAAGAGGTTACTAGCGGGCAAGAGACCCAGTACTTC	CASSQEVTSGQETQYF
TRBJ1-1	-	TRBV24-1	-	TGTGCCACCAGTGCTGGACTACCGAACACTGAAGCTTTCTTT	CATSAGLPNTEAFF
TRBJ1-3	-	TRBV20-1	-	TGCAGTGCTAGCCAGGGGCCGAGCTCTGGAAACACCATATATTTT	CSASQGPSSGNTIYF
TRBJ2-4	-	TRBV20-1	-	TGCAGTGCTGACGACTCGAGAGGCAACATTCAGTACTTC	CSADDSRGNIQYF
TRBJ2-7	TRBD2	TRBV4-1	-	TGCGCCAGCAGCCAAGAACTAGCGGACTCCTACGAGCAGTACTTC	CASSQELADSYEQYF
TRBJ2-5	-	TRBV3-1	few	TGTGCCAGCAGCCAAAGACAGCACGAGACCCAGTACTTC	CASSQRQHETQYF
TRBJ2-1	-	TRBV4-2	once	TGTGCCAGCAGCCAACAGCAGGAGGGGGCTTACTACAATGAGCAGTTCTTC	CASSQQQEGAYYNEQFF
TRBJ2-1	TRBD2	TRBV7-3	few	TGTGCCAGCAGCTCCGGACTAGCCGAGCAGTTCTTC	CASSSGLAEQFF
TRBJ1-6	-	TRBV20-1	few	TGCAGTGCTAGAAGGCAGCGGAATAATTCACCCCTCCACTTT	CSARRQRNNSPLHF
TRBJ2-1	TRBD1	TRBV18	-	TGTGCCAGCTCACCTCAATCGACAGGGGTCAATGAGCAGTTCTTC	CASSPQSTGVNEQFF
TRBJ1-2	TRBD1	TRBV7-3	-	TGTGCCAGCAGCTCCGCCCCGAACGGACAGGGGAATAACTATGGCTACACCTTC	CASSSAPNGQGNNYGYTF
TRBJ2-7	TRBD2	TRBV2	-	TGTGCCAGCCGCGCTCAAGCGGGGGGGCCGTCCTACGAGCAGTACTTC	CASRAQAGGPSYEQYF
TRBJ1-2	-	TRBV4-3	-	TGCGCCAGCAGCCAAGATGGGGCAGGGGTCGCTGGCTACACCTTC	CASSQDGAGVAGYTF
TRBJ2-3	-	TRBV4-2	once	TGTGCCAGCAGCCAAGATAAGTATCTATATGATACGCAGTATTTT	CASSQDKYLYDTQYF
TRBJ2-5	TRBD1	TRBV5-1	-	TGCGCCAGCAGCTTGGGGGACAGGGGGGATCAAGAGACCCAGTACTTC	CASSLGDRGDQETQYF
TRBJ1-2	-	TRBV13	many	TGTGCCAGCAGCAGATGGAGCAGTCCAGGCTACACCTTC	CASSRWSSPGYTF
TRBJ1-4	-	TRBV20-1	few	TGCAGTGCTAGAGTTGGGGCAGAGAAACTGTTTTTT	CSARVGAEKLFF